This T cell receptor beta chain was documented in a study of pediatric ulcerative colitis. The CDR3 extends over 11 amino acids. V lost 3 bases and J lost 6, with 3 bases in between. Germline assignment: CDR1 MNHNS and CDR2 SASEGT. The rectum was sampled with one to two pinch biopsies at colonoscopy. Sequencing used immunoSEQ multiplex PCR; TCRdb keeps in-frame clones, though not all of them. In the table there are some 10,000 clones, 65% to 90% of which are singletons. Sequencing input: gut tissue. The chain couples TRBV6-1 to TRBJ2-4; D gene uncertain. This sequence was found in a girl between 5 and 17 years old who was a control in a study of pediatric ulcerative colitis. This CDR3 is CASSDRNIQYF. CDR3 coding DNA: TGTGCCAGCAGTGACAGAAACATTCAGTACTTC.